Below, 15 T cell receptor beta chains from the same sample are listed, as sequenced in a study of early T cells in non-severe SARS-CoV-2 infection. From the 5' RACE reads, TCRdb called clonotypes with MiXCR, one entry per CDR3 protein. In the table there are about 92,000 distinct CDR3 sequences, around a sixth of which are singletons. Material for sequencing was whole blood. Receptor source: an adult who was a healthcare worker with PCR-confirmed SARS-CoV-2 infection or an uninfected control (not recorded which).

This clonotype showed up just once. The V and J genes are TRBV19 and TRBJ1-2, with D possibly TRBD1 on 5 matching bases. The CDR3 is made up of 14 amino acids. Germline V gene data show CDR1 as LNHDA and CDR2 as SQIVND (reference sequence). V was pared by 1 base and J by 4 bases, with 10 bases between. The CDR3 DNA follows: TGTGCCAGTAGTATAGGTCAGGGAGGCTATGGCTACACCTTC. Amino acids: CASSIGQGGYGYTF.

This clonotype appeared a few times. J is TRBJ2-7 and V is TRBV19; the match to TRBD1 covers 12 bases. The CDR3 contains 13 residues. V was pared by 9 bases and J by 3 bases, with 3 bases of the junction left unmatched. Germline-derived CDR1 and CDR2 are LNHDA and SQIVND (reference sequence). CDR3 nucleotide sequence: TGTGCCAGCGGGACAGGGGGCAACTACGAGCAGTACTTC. Translating gives CASGTGGNYEQYF.

This clonotype has ten or more counts. The CDR3 protein is CASSQSTGGKKTQYF. The DNA of the CDR3 is TGTGCCAGCAGCCAATCTACAGGGGGGAAAAAGACCCAGTACTTC. The J gene is TRBJ2-5, the V gene TRBV3-1; 8 bases are a match to TRBD1. V was pared by 2 bases and J by 6 bases, with 8 bases of the junction left unmatched. In germline, CDR1 is LGHDT, CDR2 YNNKEL (reference sequence). CDR3 length: 15 amino acids.

This chain connects TRBV11-2 to TRBJ2-7; D gene uncertain. The CDR3 is 15 amino acids. Germline CDR1 and CDR2: SGHAT and FQNNGV. V lost 0 bases and J lost 2, with 11 bases in between. CDR3 nucleotides: TGTGCCAGCAGCTTAGATAATTACGAAACCTACGAGCAGTACTTC. Amino acids: CASSLDNYETYEQYF. Full variable domain (missing parts from reference TRBV11-2 and TRBJ2-7): EAGVAQSPRYKIIEKRQSVAFWCNPISGHATLYWYQQILGQGPKLLIQFQNNGVVDDSQLPKDRFSAERLKGVDSTLKIQPAKLEDSAVYLCASSLDNYETYEQYFGPGTRLTVT.

The chain carries TRBV28 and TRBJ2-7; no definite D call. Trimming cost V 6 bases and J 7 bases, with 7 bases left between them. Germline-derived CDR1 and CDR2 are MDHEN and SYDVKM. The CDR3 loop spans 10 amino acids. CDR3 nucleotide sequence: TGTGCCAGCAGGAGTGGGGAGCAGTACTTC. It codes for CASRSGEQYF.

Many counts were recorded for this clonotype. The V gene is TRBV7-2, the J gene TRBJ2-1; D gene uncertain. CDR1 is SGHTA, CDR2 FQGNSA, per germline. This CDR3 region has 13 residues. V was cut by 2 bases and J by 5 bases, with 7 bases left in between. DNA for the CDR3: TGTGCCAGCAGCTTAACCAGAAACAATGAGCAGTTCTTC. Protein sequence: CASSLTRNNEQFF.

This sequence joins TRBV5-5 and TRBJ2-2, with 12 bases lining up with TRBD2. The CDR3 runs 16 residues. With 4 bases clipped from V and 6 bases from J, the junction kept 7 bases outside the gene matches. Germline loops: CDR1 SGHKS, CDR2 YYEKEE (reference sequence). The CDR3 DNA sequence: TGTGCCAGCAGCCTCAGACTAGCGGGAGTGGCCGGGGAGCTGTTTTTT. This codes for CASSLRLAGVAGELFF.

The chain recombines TRBV6-4 with TRBJ1-5; D possibly corresponds to TRBD1 (6 bases). Trimming removed 3 bases at V and 4 bases at J, with 7 bases between. Germline V gene lookup returns CDR1 MRHNA and CDR2 SNTAGT. The CDR3 is made up of 13 amino acids. The CDR3 coding sequence is TGTGCCAGCAGTGAGGGGGCTAATCAGCCCCAGCATTTT. Encoded protein: CASSEGANQPQHF.

This clonotype was recorded a few times. The chain carries TRBV6-1 and TRBJ1-1; D is perhaps TRBD1 (5 bases). Trimming took 3 bases from V and 2 from J, leaving 10 bases between them. CDR3 length: 14 amino acids. The germline gives CDR1 MNHNS, CDR2 SASEGT. The CDR3 loop is CASSDLGRNTEAFF. DNA for the CDR3: TGTGCCAGCAGTGATTTGGGGCGAAACACTGAAGCTTTCTTT.

V is TRBV20-1 and J is TRBJ2-5; D might be TRBD1 (5 bases). The CDR3 has 13 residues. The germline V gene has CDR1 DFQATT and CDR2 SNEGSKA (reference sequence). Trimming removed 5 bases at V and 1 base at J, with 11 bases between. CDR3 nucleotide sequence: TGCAGTGCTCCAAAGACAGTCCAAGAGACCCAGTACTTC. The encoded protein is CSAPKTVQETQYF.

V is TRBV12-3 or TRBV12-4 and J is TRBJ2-7; a possible D gene is TRBD2 (6 bases). The V gene lost 3 bases and the J gene lost 6 bases, with 12 bases spanning the gap. This CDR3 is built from 13 residues. CDR3 sequence reads: CASSFRLAFEQYF. The DNA of the CDR3 is TGTGCCAGCAGTTTTCGGCTAGCGTTCGAGCAGTACTTC.

CDR3 amino acids: CAIGQGADTQYF. The CDR3 nucleotides are TGTGCCATAGGACAGGGAGCAGATACGCAGTATTTT. The chain combines TRBV10-3 with TRBJ2-3; 8 bases are shared with TRBD1. CDR1 is ENHRY and CDR2 is SYGVKD in the germline V gene. V lost 9 bases, J lost 4 bases, and 3 bases stayed unmatched. The CDR3 length is 12 residues.

V is TRBV12-3 or TRBV12-4 and J is TRBJ2-2, with a possible D match to TRBD2 (7 bases). V shed 7 bases and J shed 2 bases, with 17 bases lying between them. The CDR3 extends over 16 amino acids. The CDR3 here is CASTHPAGANTGELFF. The CDR3 nucleotides read TGTGCCAGCACCCACCCCGCGGGGGCTAACACCGGGGAGCTGTTTTTT.

This clonotype has just a few counts. The V call is TRBV10-3, the J call TRBJ2-5; 7 bases fit TRBD2. This CDR3 is built from 16 residues. Looked up from germline, CDR1 is ENHRY and CDR2 is SYGVKD. J gave up 1 base and V 2 bases, and 7 bases lay outside the gene matches. The CDR3 spells CAISEPQRGVQETQYF. CDR3 nucleotides: TGTGCCATCAGTGAGCCGCAGCGGGGAGTCCAAGAGACCCAGTACTTC.

This clonotype was seen only a few times. The chain uses TRBV6-1 and TRBJ1-1, with D maybe TRBD1 (6 bases). The germline CDR1 and CDR2 sequences are MNHNS and SASEGT. The CDR3 runs 15 residues. The germline V and J ends were trimmed by 6 bases and 1 base, with 15 bases remaining between them. The CDR3 region is CASRIPGHSNTEAFF. Written as DNA, the CDR3 is TGTGCCAGCAGAATCCCGGGACACTCGAACACTGAAGCTTTCTTT.